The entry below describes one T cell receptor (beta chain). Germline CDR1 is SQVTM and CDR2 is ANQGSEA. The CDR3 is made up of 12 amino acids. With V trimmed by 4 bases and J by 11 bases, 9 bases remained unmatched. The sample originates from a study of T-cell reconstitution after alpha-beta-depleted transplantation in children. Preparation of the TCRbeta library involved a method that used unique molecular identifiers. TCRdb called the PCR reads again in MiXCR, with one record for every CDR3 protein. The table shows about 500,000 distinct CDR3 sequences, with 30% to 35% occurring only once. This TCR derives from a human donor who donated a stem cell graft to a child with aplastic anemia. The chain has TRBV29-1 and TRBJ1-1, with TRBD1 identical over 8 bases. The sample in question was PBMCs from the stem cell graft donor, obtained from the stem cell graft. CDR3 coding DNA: TGCAGCGTTGGGACAGGGAGTCCGGGGGCTTTCTTT. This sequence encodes CSVGTGSPGAFF.